This T cell receptor (beta chain) is from a study of blood T cell repertoires in COVID-19. The wider study: Sources were T cells, B-cell-depleted T cells, or PBMCs; the material itself was cDNA or gDNA.

The CDR3 length is 16 residues. Trimming left V 4 bases short and J 2 bases short, with 14 bases between. Germline V gene lookup returns CDR1 SGHVS and CDR2 FNYEAQ. Sequencing was performed with immunoSEQ multiplex PCR; in TCRdb, only in-frame clones are kept and a portion is missing. The sample has 350,000 to 400,000 clones, 89% seen once. Sequences were obtained from PBMCs or T cells enriched from blood (not recorded which). This receptor was identified in a woman aged 25 to 39 who had recovered from COVID-19. J is TRBJ2-2 and V is TRBV7-6; D possibly corresponds to TRBD1 (7 bases). The CDR3 bases are TGTGCCAGCAGCTATTGGACAGGACTAAACACCGGGGAGCTGTTTTTT. Translation: CASSYWTGLNTGELFF. The full variable domain, in which reference TRBV7-6 and TRBJ2-2 provide the parts outside the CDR3, is GAGVSQSPRYKVTKRGQDVALRCDPISGHVSLYWYRQALGQGPEFLTYFNYEAQQDKSGLPNDRFSAERPEGSISTLTIQRTEQRDSAMYRCASSYWTGLNTGELFFGEGSRLTVL.